This record concerns one T cell receptor (beta chain) sequence. Its antigen remains unidentified. Read sequence stops 3 residues before the CDR3 end, and the germline J gene provides the missing end. This sample is part of a study of T cells in women clearing cervical HPV infection. Overall study: HLA type could not be excluded as a confounder. General observations from the study: Controls had more TRBV6-7 (approximately 0.16%) than cases (approximately 0.11%).

Using immunoSEQ multiplex PCR, the repertoire was profiled, and TCRdb retains in-frame clones only, with some absent. The sample has about 30,000 clones. Germline-derived CDR1 and CDR2 are MDHEN and SYDVKM. The CDR3 is 12 residues long. Specimen: blood buffy coat. The TCR sequence derives from a woman between 18 and 70 years old with a cervical HPV16 infection that either progressed to CIN3+ or cleared (not recorded which). V is TRBV28 and J is TRBJ1-1; D not resolved. The sequenced part of the CDR3 DNA is TGTGCCAGCAGTCTAAACTCCCGGCGG. Protein product: CASSLNSRR. The CDR3 in its entirety is CASSLNSRRAFF.